These T cell receptor beta chains were read from a single sample in a study of post-analysis software for immune sequencing data. TCRdb called the PCR reads again in MiXCR, with one record for every CDR3 protein. The sample includes approximately 730,000 distinct CDR3 sequences, about 32% of them seen just once. Input material: blood. These receptors were obtained from a girl aged 10 to 17 with multiple sclerosis. Each CDR3 is given with its conserved first and last residue. Each record gives: D gene, V gene, J gene, clone size, CDR3 protein, CDR3 DNA. D genes are given only for firm matches. The size field is filled for only some rows; it gives once, few, many or a size class.

D: TRBD2
V: TRBV20-1
J: TRBJ2-4
size: few
CDR3: CSARVGTSGANIQYF
DNA: TGCAGTGCTAGAGTGGGTACTAGCGGGGCAAACATTCAGTACTTC

D: NA
V: TRBV12-3/TRBV12-4
J: TRBJ2-5
size: many
CDR3: CASSLARDGGQETQYF
DNA: TGTGCCAGCAGTTTAGCTCGAGATGGCGGGCAAGAGACCCAGTACTTC

D: NA
V: TRBV6-6
J: TRBJ1-5
size: NA
CDR3: CASSYTQDQPQHF
DNA: TGTGCCAGCAGTTATACCCAAGATCAGCCCCAGCATTTT

D: NA
V: TRBV20-1
J: TRBJ2-3
size: few
CDR3: CSADEQKDTQYF
DNA: TGCAGTGCCGACGAACAGAAAGATACGCAGTATTTT

D: TRBD2
V: TRBV12-3/TRBV12-4
J: TRBJ2-5
size: NA
CDR3: CASSRAGGAWETQYF
DNA: TGTGCCAGCAGCCGAGCGGGGGGGGCCTGGGAGACCCAGTACTTC

D: NA
V: TRBV2
J: TRBJ1-5
size: NA
CDR3: CASSESDQPQHF
DNA: TGTGCCAGCAGTGAAAGCGATCAGCCCCAGCATTTT

D: NA
V: TRBV10-3
J: TRBJ2-6
size: NA
CDR3: CATGKGDSGANVLTF
DNA: TGTGCCACAGGGAAAGGGGACTCTGGGGCCAACGTCCTGACTTTC

D: TRBD1
V: TRBV18
J: TRBJ2-5
size: NA
CDR3: CASSPAGGTETQYF
DNA: TGTGCCAGCTCACCAGCAGGGGGCACGGAGACCCAGTACTTC

D: NA
V: TRBV20-1
J: TRBJ2-1
size: NA
CDR3: CSASQATSSYNEQFF
DNA: TGCAGTGCTAGTCAGGCAACCAGCTCCTACAATGAGCAGTTCTTC

D: TRBD2
V: TRBV20-1
J: TRBJ2-5
size: NA
CDR3: CSARGTSGRQTQYF
DNA: TGCAGTGCTAGGGGGACTAGCGGGAGACAGACCCAGTACTTC

D: NA
V: TRBV5-1
J: TRBJ1-2
size: NA
CDR3: CASSLVPGDKGYTF
DNA: TGCGCCAGCAGCCTCGTGCCGGGAGACAAAGGCTACACCTTC

D: TRBD1
V: TRBV9
J: TRBJ1-2
size: few
CDR3: CASLARTGGYGYTF
DNA: TGTGCCAGCCTCGCCAGAACAGGGGGCTATGGCTACACCTTC

D: NA
V: TRBV6-1
J: TRBJ1-6
size: NA
CDR3: CASSEGAPYNSPLHF
DNA: TGTGCCAGCAGTGAAGGGGCACCCTATAATTCACCCCTCCACTTT

D: NA
V: TRBV27
J: TRBJ2-7
size: NA
CDR3: CASSLRQGEQYF
DNA: TGTGCCAGCAGTCTACGTCAGGGGGAGCAGTACTTC

D: NA
V: TRBV9
J: TRBJ1-2
size: few
CDR3: CASSVVQGGGYTF
DNA: TGTGCCAGCAGCGTAGTACAGGGCGGTGGCTACACCTTC

D: NA
V: TRBV6-5
J: TRBJ1-1
size: NA
CDR3: CASRPTGQRVGAFF
DNA: TGTGCCAGCAGGCCAACTGGACAGAGGGTGGGGGCTTTCTTT

D: NA
V: TRBV5-1
J: TRBJ2-3
size: few
CDR3: CASSFPGEDTQYF
DNA: TGCGCCAGCAGCTTCCCGGGGGAGGATACGCAGTATTTT

D: NA
V: TRBV7-9
J: TRBJ2-3
size: few
CDR3: CASSLAGGTGTDTQYF
DNA: TGTGCCAGCAGCTTAGCGGGGGGGACAGGCACAGATACGCAGTATTTT

D: TRBD2
V: TRBV29-1
J: TRBJ2-7
size: many
CDR3: CSVRNTSAEFYEQYF
DNA: TGCAGCGTGCGCAATACTAGCGCTGAATTCTACGAGCAGTACTTC

D: NA
V: TRBV28
J: TRBJ1-1
size: once
CDR3: CASSSHREPNTEAFF
DNA: TGTGCCAGCAGTTCCCACAGGGAACCGAACACTGAAGCTTTCTTT

D: TRBD2
V: TRBV28
J: TRBJ2-7
size: NA
CDR3: CASREGAGGKANEQYF
DNA: TGTGCCAGCAGGGAAGGGGCGGGAGGGAAGGCCAACGAGCAGTACTTC

D: TRBD2
V: TRBV29-1
J: TRBJ2-5
size: many
CDR3: CSVEGLAGGKTQYF
DNA: TGCAGCGTTGAGGGCCTAGCGGGAGGGAAGACCCAGTACTTC

D: TRBD2
V: TRBV20-1
J: TRBJ2-7
size: few
CDR3: CSAPKSGSYEQYF
DNA: TGCAGTGCTCCTAAGAGCGGGAGCTACGAGCAGTACTTC

D: TRBD1
V: TRBV6-1
J: TRBJ2-7
size: NA
CDR3: CASSLLLSPGQGGSYNEQYF
DNA: TGTGCCAGCAGCCTACTTTTATCACCTGGACAGGGTGGGTCCTACAATGAGCAGTACTTC

D: TRBD2
V: TRBV5-6
J: TRBJ2-3
size: few
CDR3: CASSLIISGGTDTQYF
DNA: TGTGCCAGCAGCTTGATTATTAGCGGGGGCACAGATACGCAGTATTTT

D: NA
V: TRBV5-1
J: TRBJ2-2
size: few
CDR3: CASSTTAVNTGELFF
DNA: TGCGCCAGCAGCACGACTGCTGTGAACACCGGGGAGCTGTTTTTT

D: NA
V: TRBV3-1
J: TRBJ2-7
size: once
CDR3: CASSQERGEEQYF
DNA: TGTGCCAGCAGCCAAGAGAGGGGGGAAGAGCAGTACTTC

D: NA
V: TRBV29-1
J: TRBJ2-1
size: few
CDR3: CSVRATSAGEQFF
DNA: TGCAGCGTTAGAGCAACTAGTGCGGGTGAGCAGTTCTTC